These T cell receptor beta chains were read from a single sample in a study of cytomegalovirus exposure and HLA in healthy donors. Generated by immunoSEQ multiplex PCR, the TCRdb table keeps only in-frame clones and is missing some. This table has approximately 120,000 clones, around four fifths appearing once. The sample was PBMCs. Receptors originate from a woman aged 45-59 years in good health and CMV-seropositive. Both conserved end residues are part of each CDR3. The D gene is left open where the match is weak. Expanded clones are given a class, and other clones once, few, many or no size at all.

-	TRBV6-5	TRBJ1-2	TRBD1	TGTGCCAGCAGTTACCCAGGACAAGGGGGCGGGTATGGCTACACCTTC	CASSYPGQGGGYGYTF
once	TRBV7-2	TRBJ2-5	-	TGTGCCAGCACCCCCCCTGGTTCGGGGGAGACCCAGTACTTC	CASTPPGSGETQYF
few	TRBV21-1	TRBJ2-3	-	TGTGCCAGCAGCAAAACGCCCCGAGCTAGCGGACCCCTCACAGATACGCAGTATTTT	CASSKTPRASGPLTDTQYF
-	TRBV2	TRBJ1-1	-	TGTGCCAGCAGTCCCCCCACGGCGCGAGCAGGCACTGAAGCTTTCTTT	CASSPPTARAGTEAFF
-	TRBV5-4	TRBJ2-2	TRBD2	TGTGCCAGCAGCCGGGCCGGGGCGGGAGCCCTCAGCGGGGAGCTGTTTTTT	CASSRAGAGALSGELFF
-	TRBV7-9	TRBJ2-7	TRBD2	TGTGCCAGCATCCCCCGGGGGGACCGGACCTCCTACGAGCAGTACTTC	CASIPRGDRTSYEQYF
-	TRBV7-2	TRBJ2-5	TRBD2	TGTGCCAGCAGCTTAGCGGCTAGCGGGGGGCAAGAGACCCAGTACTTC	CASSLAASGGQETQYF
-	TRBV18	TRBJ2-5	-	TGTGCCAGCTCGACCGGGACTGAAGAGACCCAGTACTTC	CASSTGTEETQYF
-	TRBV5-1	TRBJ2-7	-	TGCGCCAGCAGGTCGGGAGGGGGCAGCTACGAGCAGTACTTC	CASRSGGGSYEQYF
-	TRBV19	TRBJ1-4	-	TGTGCCAGTAGACAGAGGACAGCAGGGAGAGAGAAACTGTTTTTT	CASRQRTAGREKLFF
-	TRBV9	TRBJ1-2	TRBD1	TGTGCCAGCAGCGCAGACAGGGTGTGGGGCTATGGCTACACCTTC	CASSADRVWGYGYTF
once	TRBV2	TRBJ1-5	TRBD1	TGTGCCAGCCAAGGACAGGTTAGCAATCAGCCCCAGCATTTT	CASQGQVSNQPQHF
once	TRBV7-8	TRBJ2-7	-	TGTGCCAGCAGCATCTTCAGTCAGTCCTACGAGCAGTACTTC	CASSIFSQSYEQYF
few	TRBV1	TRBJ2-4	-	TGCACCAGCAGCCAAGCTCGACAGGGGGGGGACTTC	CTSSQARQGGDF
-	TRBV11-3	TRBJ1-4	-	TGTGCCAGCAGGACTTCGATCAAGATTCCAGCCCCCGGTGAAAAACTGTTTTTT	CASRTSIKIPAPGEKLFF
-	TRBV5-6	TRBJ1-1	-	TGTGCCAGCAGCTTGGGAGAGAGCACTGAAGCTTTCTTT	CASSLGESTEAFF
-	TRBV27	TRBJ1-5	TRBD1	TGTGCCAGCAGTTCCCCCCGGGACAGGGGGTTTAGGGCCTGGGGTAGCAATCAGCCCCAGCATTTT	CASSSPRDRGFRAWGSNQPQHF
-	TRBV9	TRBJ1-1	-	TGTGCCAGCAGCCTGAGCATGAACACTGAAGCTTTCTTT	CASSLSMNTEAFF
few	TRBV6-1	TRBJ2-1	TRBD1	TGTGCCAGCAGCGGAATGGACAGGATTAACAATGAGCAGTTCTTC	CASSGMDRINNEQFF
-	TRBV7-3	TRBJ2-3	-	TGTGCCAGCAGCTTAATGGGTAGCGAGACAGATACGCAGTATTTT	CASSLMGSETDTQYF
-	TRBV7-3	TRBJ1-1	TRBD1	TGTGCCAGCAGCTTAACTGCGACAGGGGGGAACACTGAAGCTTTCTTT	CASSLTATGGNTEAFF
-	TRBV11-3	TRBJ2-2	TRBD1	TGTGCCAGCAGCTTGGACAGGGGGTCCGGGGAGCTGTTTTTT	CASSLDRGSGELFF
-	TRBV5-1	TRBJ2-3	-	TGCGCCAGCAGCATTGGGCAGGGGAGCACAGATACGCAGTATTTT	CASSIGQGSTDTQYF
-	TRBV7-2	TRBJ1-3	TRBD1	TGTGCCAGCAGCGGACGGGACAGCTCTGGAAACACCATATATTTT	CASSGRDSSGNTIYF
few	TRBV5-4	TRBJ2-1	TRBD2	TGTGCCAGCAGCGGGGCCGGGACTAGCGGGATCAATGAGCAGTTCTTC	CASSGAGTSGINEQFF
once	TRBV5-4	TRBJ2-3	TRBD1	TGTGCCAGCAGTCTGACAGGGGGCTCATCAGATACGCAGTATTTT	CASSLTGGSSDTQYF